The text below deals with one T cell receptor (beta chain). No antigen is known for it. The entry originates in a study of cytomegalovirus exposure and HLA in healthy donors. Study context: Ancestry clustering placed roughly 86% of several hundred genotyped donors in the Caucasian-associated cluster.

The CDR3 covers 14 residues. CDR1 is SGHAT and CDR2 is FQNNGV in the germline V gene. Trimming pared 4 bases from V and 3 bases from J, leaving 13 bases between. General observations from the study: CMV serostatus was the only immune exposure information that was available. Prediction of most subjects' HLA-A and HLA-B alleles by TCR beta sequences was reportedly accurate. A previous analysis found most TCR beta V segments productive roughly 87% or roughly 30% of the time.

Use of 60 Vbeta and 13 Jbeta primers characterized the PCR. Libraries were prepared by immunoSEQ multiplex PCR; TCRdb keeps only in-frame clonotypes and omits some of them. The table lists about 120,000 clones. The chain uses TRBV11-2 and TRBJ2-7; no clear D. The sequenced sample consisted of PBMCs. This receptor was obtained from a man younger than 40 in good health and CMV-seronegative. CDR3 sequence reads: CASSSSHSNYEQYF. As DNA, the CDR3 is TGTGCCAGCAGCTCATCGCACAGTAACTACGAGCAGTACTTC. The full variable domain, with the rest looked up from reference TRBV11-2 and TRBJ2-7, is EAGVAQSPRYKIIEKRQSVAFWCNPISGHATLYWYQQILGQGPKLLIQFQNNGVVDDSQLPKDRFSAERLKGVDSTLKIQPAKLEDSAVYLCASSSSHSNYEQYFGPGTRLTVT.